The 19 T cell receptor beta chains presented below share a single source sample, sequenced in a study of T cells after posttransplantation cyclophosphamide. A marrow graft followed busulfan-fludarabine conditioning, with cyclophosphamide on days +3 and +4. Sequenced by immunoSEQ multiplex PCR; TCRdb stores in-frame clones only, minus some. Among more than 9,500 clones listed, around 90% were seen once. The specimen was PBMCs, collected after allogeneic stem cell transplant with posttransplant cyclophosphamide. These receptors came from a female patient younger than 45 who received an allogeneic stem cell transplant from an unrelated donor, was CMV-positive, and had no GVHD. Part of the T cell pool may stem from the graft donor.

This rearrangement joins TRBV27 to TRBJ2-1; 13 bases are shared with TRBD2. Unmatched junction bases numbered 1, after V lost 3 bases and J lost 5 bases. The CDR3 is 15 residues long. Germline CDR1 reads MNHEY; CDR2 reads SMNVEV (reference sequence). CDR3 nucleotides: TGTGCCAGCAGTTTCGGGACTAGCGGGGACAATGAGCAGTTCTTC. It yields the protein CASSFGTSGDNEQFF.

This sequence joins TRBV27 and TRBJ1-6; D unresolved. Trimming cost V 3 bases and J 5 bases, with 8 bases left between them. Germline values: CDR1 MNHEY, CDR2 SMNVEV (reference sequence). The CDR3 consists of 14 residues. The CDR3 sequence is CASSFPGDNSPLHF. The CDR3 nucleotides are TGTGCCAGCAGTTTCCCCGGGGATAATTCACCCCTCCACTTT.

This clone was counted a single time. Here the CDR3 DNA reads TGTGCCAGCAGCGTAGCAGGGACAGGGTTCGAAAAACTGTTTTTT. It encodes CASSVAGTGFEKLFF. The chain joins TRBV9 to TRBJ1-4, with TRBD1 matching 9 bases. Germline CDR1 is SGDLS and CDR2 is YYNGEE. After removal of 0 bases from V and 8 bases from J, the junction contained 5 bases not matched to a gene. This CDR3 is 15 amino acids long.

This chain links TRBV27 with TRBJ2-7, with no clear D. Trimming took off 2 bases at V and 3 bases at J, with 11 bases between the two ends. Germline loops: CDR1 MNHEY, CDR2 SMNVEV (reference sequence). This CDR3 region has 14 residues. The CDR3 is CASSLKNNHYEQYF. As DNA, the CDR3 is TGTGCCAGCAGTTTAAAAAACAATCACTACGAGCAGTACTTC.

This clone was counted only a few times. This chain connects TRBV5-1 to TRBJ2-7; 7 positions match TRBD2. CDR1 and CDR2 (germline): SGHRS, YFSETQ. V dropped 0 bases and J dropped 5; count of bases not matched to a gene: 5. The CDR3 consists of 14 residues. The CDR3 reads CASSLGRERDEQYF. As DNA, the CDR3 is TGCGCCAGCAGCTTGGGGCGGGAGAGGGACGAGCAGTACTTC.

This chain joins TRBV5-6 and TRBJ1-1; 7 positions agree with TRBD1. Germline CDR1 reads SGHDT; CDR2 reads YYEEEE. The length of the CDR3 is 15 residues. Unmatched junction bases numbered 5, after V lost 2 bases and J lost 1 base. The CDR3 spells CASSFYTGENTEAFF. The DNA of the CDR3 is TGTGCCAGCAGCTTTTATACAGGGGAGAACACTGAAGCTTTCTTT.

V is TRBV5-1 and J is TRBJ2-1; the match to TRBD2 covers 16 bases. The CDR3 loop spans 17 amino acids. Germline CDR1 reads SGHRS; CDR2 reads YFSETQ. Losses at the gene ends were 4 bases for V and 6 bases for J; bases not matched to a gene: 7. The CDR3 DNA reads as TGCGCCAGCAGCACGGGACTAGCGGGAGGGACCCTCAATGAGCAGTTCTTC. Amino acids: CASSTGLAGGTLNEQFF.

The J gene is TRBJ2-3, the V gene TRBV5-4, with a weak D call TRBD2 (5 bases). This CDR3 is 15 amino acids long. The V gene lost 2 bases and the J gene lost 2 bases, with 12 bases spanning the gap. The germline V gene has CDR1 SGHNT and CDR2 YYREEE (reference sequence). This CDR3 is CASSLDGIYTDTQYF. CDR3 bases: TGTGCCAGCAGCTTAGACGGGATCTACACAGATACGCAGTATTTT.

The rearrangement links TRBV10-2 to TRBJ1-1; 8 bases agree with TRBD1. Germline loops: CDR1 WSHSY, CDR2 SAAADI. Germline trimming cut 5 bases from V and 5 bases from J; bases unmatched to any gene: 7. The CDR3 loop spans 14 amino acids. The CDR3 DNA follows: TGCGCCAGCAGTCTCCAGGGGGCCGGGACTGAAGCTTTCTTT. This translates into CASSLQGAGTEAFF.

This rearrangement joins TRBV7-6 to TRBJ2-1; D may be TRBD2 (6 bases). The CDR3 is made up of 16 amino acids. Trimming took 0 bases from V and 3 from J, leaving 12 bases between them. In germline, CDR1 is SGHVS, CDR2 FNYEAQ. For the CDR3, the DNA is TGTGCCAGCAGCTTAGCGCGGGACTCGGGCTACAATGAGCAGTTCTTC. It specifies CASSLARDSGYNEQFF.

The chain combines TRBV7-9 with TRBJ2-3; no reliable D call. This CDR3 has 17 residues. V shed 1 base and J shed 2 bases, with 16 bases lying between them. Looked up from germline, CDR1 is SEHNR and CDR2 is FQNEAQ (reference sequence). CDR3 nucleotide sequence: TGTGCCAGCAGCTTAGGTCGGGTGGTAATTAACACAGATACGCAGTATTTT. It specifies CASSLGRVVINTDTQYF.

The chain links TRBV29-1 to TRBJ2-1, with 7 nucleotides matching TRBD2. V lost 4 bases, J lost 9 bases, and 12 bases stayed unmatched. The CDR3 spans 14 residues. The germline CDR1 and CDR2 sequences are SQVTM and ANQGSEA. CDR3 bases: TGCAGCGTTGCCGGACTAGTAGGGTTGGGTGAGCAGTTCTTC. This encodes CSVAGLVGLGEQFF.

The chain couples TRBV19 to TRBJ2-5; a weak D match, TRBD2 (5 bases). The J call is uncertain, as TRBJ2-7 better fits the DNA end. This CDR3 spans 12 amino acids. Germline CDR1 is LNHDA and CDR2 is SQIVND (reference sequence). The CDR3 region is CASSPRGSEQYF. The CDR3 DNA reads TGTGCCAGTAGCCCCCGGGGATCCGAGCAGTACTTC.

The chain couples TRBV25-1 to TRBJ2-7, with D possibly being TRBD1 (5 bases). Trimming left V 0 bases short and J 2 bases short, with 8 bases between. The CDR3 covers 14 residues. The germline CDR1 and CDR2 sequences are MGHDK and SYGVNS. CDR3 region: CASSEYGHTYEQYF. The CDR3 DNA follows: TGTGCCAGCAGTGAATACGGACATACCTACGAGCAGTACTTC.

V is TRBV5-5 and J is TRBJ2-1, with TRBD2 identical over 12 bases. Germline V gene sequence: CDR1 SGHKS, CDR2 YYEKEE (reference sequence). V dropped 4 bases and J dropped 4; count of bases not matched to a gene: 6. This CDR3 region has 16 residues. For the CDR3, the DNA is TGTGCCAGCAGCCGGATTACTAGCGGGGGGTACAATGAGCAGTTCTTC. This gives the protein CASSRITSGGYNEQFF.

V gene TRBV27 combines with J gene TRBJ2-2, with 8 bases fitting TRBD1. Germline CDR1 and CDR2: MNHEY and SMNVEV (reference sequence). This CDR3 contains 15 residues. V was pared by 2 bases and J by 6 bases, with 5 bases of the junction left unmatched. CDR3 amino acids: CASSLSRGLSGELFF. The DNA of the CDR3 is TGTGCCAGCAGTTTAAGCAGGGGGCTCTCCGGGGAGCTGTTTTTT.

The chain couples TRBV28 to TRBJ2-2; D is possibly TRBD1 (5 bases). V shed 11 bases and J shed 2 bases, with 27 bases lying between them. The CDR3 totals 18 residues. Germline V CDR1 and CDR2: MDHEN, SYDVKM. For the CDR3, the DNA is TGTGCCTCTGTTGGGTCTCTCAAATCGTGGGGCAACACCGGGGAGCTGTTTTTT. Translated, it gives CASVGSLKSWGNTGELFF. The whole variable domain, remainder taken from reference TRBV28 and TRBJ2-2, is DVKVTQSSRYLVKRTGEKVFLECVQDMDHENMFWYRQDPGLGLRLIYFSYDVKMKEKGDIPEGYSVSREKKERFSLILESASTNQTSMYLCASVGSLKSWGNTGELFFGEGSRLTVL.

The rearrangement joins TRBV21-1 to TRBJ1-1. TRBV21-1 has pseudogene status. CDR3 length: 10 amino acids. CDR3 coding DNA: TGTGCCCGGGGGGTAAATGAAGCTTTCTTT. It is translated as CARGVNEAFF.

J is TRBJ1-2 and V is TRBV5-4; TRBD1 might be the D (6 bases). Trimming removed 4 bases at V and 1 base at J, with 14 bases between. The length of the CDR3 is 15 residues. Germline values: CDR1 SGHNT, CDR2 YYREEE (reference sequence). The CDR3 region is CASSRGGLDNYGYTF. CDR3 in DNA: TGTGCCAGCAGCCGCGGGGGGCTCGATAACTATGGCTACACCTTC.